This entry lists 17 T cell receptor beta chains sequenced from one sample in a study of Graves' ophthalmopathy and Graves' hyperthyroidism. The authors amplified TCR beta CDR3 regions from RNA transcripts. The workflow started with a first-round RT-PCR run with HTBI primers and then moved on to a second-round multiplex PCR. TCRdb reprocessed the multiplex PCR reads via MiXCR and lists one record per CDR3 protein. This table holds 600,000 to 950,000 distinct CDR3 sequences, roughly two fifths found once. The sample comprised peripheral blood. These receptors all stem from an adult man with Graves' ophthalmopathy.

This clonotype occurred a few times. The gene calls are TRBV11-2 and TRBJ2-5, with 7 bases identical to TRBD1. The CDR3 totals 12 residues. V lost 5 bases and J lost 5; bases outside the gene matches: 2. Germline CDR1 is SGHAT and CDR2 is FQNNGV. CDR3 in DNA: TGTGCCAGCAGCGAGGACAGGGAGACCCAGTACTTC. Its translation is CASSEDRETQYF.

This clonotype showed up many times. The rearrangement uses TRBV7-2 and TRBJ1-5; 7 bases map to TRBD1. The CDR3 is 13 residues long. J gave up 6 bases and V 6 bases, and 5 bases lay outside the gene matches. The germline V gene encodes CDR1 SGHTA and CDR2 FQGNSA. CDR3 in amino acids: CASRTGLIQPQHF. CDR3 coding DNA: TGTGCCAGCAGGACAGGGCTTATTCAGCCCCAGCATTTT.

This clonotype was picked up a small number of times. CDR3 sequence reads: CASSLGREGDEQYF. CDR3 bases: TGTGCCAGCAGTTTAGGTCGGGAGGGGGACGAGCAGTACTTC. The J gene is TRBJ2-7, the V gene TRBV25-1, with 8 bases identical to TRBD2. CDR1 and CDR2 (germline): MGHDK, SYGVNS. The CDR3 covers 14 residues. V was clipped by 5 bases and J by 5 bases; unmatched bases: 8.

The chain links TRBV7-2 to TRBJ1-1; D is unresolved. Trimming removed 5 bases at V and 1 base at J, with 14 bases between. The CDR3 loop spans 15 amino acids. Germline loops: CDR1 SGHTA, CDR2 FQGNSA. In DNA, the CDR3 is TGTGCCAGCAGCCAAACAGACGGGGAGAACACTGAAGCTTTCTTT. Translation: CASSQTDGENTEAFF.

This chain connects TRBV2 to TRBJ2-5; unclear D gene. The CDR3 contains 12 residues. The V end was cut by 4 bases, the J end by 9 bases, with 12 bases between. Germline loops: CDR1 SNHLY, CDR2 FYNNEI. The CDR3 here is CASSVGPQPQYF. The CDR3 region has the DNA TGTGCCAGCAGTGTTGGACCTCAGCCCCAGTACTTC. Complete variable domain (other parts from reference TRBV2 and TRBJ2-5): EPEVTQTPSHQVTQMGQEVILRCVPISNHLYFYWYRQILGQKVEFLVSFYNNEISEKSEIFDDQFSVERPDGSNFTLKIRSTKLEDSAMYFCASSVGPQPQYFGPGTRLLVL.

The CDR3 loop reads CASSLPDRTLFF. DNA for the CDR3: TGTGCCAGCAGCCTTCCCGACAGGACGCTGTTTTTT. The chain couples TRBV5-6 to TRBJ1-4; tentative D call: TRBD1 (6 bases). This CDR3 comprises 12 residues. The germline V gene has CDR1 SGHDT and CDR2 YYEEEE. V was cut by 4 bases and J by 14 bases, with 15 bases left in between.

The V gene is TRBV19, the J gene TRBJ2-2, with no clear D. The V gene's germline CDR1 is LNHDA and CDR2 SQIVND (reference sequence). CDR3 length: 17 residues. V lost 3 bases to trimming and J lost 6 bases, with 20 bases between them. The CDR3 region has the DNA TGTGCCAGTAGTATTCGGCAGTTTACGGGCAAGGCCGGGGAGCTGTTTTTT. It yields the protein CASSIRQFTGKAGELFF.

J is TRBJ2-7 and V is TRBV2, with 7 positions matching TRBD1. V gave up 5 bases and J gave up 7 bases; unmatched junction bases: 11. Germline CDR1 is SNHLY and CDR2 is FYNNEI. The CDR3 sequence is 14 residues long. CDR3 sequence: CASSYSRDSTEQYF. The CDR3, as DNA: TGTGCCAGCAGTTACTCGAGGGACAGCACGGAGCAGTACTTC.

Details on this clonotype: A much larger clone is a single base away; this may be a read error. The chain recombines TRBV7-9 with TRBJ2-7; D ambiguous. V gave up 2 bases and J gave up 3 bases, with 11 bases separating them. CDR1 is SEHNR, CDR2 FQNEAQ, per germline (reference sequence). This CDR3 has 14 amino acids. The CDR3 region has the DNA TGTGCCAGCAGCTTAATTTCCGGCAACTACGAGCAGTACTTC. Translating it yields CASSLISGNYEQYF.

The chain combines TRBV25-1 with TRBJ1-1; unclear D gene. Germline V gene lookup returns CDR1 MGHDK and CDR2 SYGVNS. The ends were cut back, 5 bases at V and 1 base at J, with 8 bases in the middle. The CDR3 contains 13 residues. The CDR3 DNA is TGTGCCAGCAGTTTTAATAGGAACACTGAAGCTTTCTTT. Protein product: CASSFNRNTEAFF.

Remarks on this clonotype: Germline is not matched at one junction end, which may reflect a read error. The gene calls are TRBV4-1 and TRBJ2-7, with D possibly being TRBD1 (5 bases). Germline CDR1 MGHRA, CDR2 YSYEKL. This CDR3 has 17 amino acids. This CDR3 reads CASSQKRGTTGPYEQYF. The CDR3, as DNA: TGTGCCAGCAGCCAAAAAAGGGGCACCACCGGACCTTACGAGCAGTACTTC.

The CDR3 sequence: CSARVLSGDTQYF. The DNA for the CDR3 is TGCAGTGCTAGAGTATTGAGTGGAGATACGCAGTATTTT. The chain uses TRBV20-1 and TRBJ2-3; D not resolved. CDR3 size: 13 residues. The germline V gene encodes CDR1 DFQATT and CDR2 SNEGSKA (reference sequence). V dropped 1 base and J dropped 5 bases, with 10 bases sitting between them.

In this sample, this clonotype turned up many times. This chain links TRBV19 with TRBJ1-1; D uncertain. CDR1 is LNHDA, CDR2 SQIVND, per germline (reference sequence). V gave up 5 bases and J gave up 4 bases, with 14 bases separating them. This CDR3 contains 14 residues. The CDR3 reads CASSRGVVGTEAFF. DNA of the CDR3: TGTGCCAGTAGTCGAGGAGTCGTCGGCACTGAAGCTTTCTTT.

V gene TRBV7-9 combines with J gene TRBJ1-1, with a possible D match to TRBD1 (6 bases). Looked up from germline, CDR1 is SEHNR and CDR2 is FQNEAQ (reference sequence). The CDR3 is 13 amino acids. Between the trimmed V and J ends, which lost 4 bases and 3 bases, there was a span of 9 bases. The CDR3 is CASSSGAHTEAFF. The DNA for the CDR3 is TGTGCCAGCAGCTCGGGGGCGCACACTGAAGCTTTCTTT.

CDR3 nucleotides: TGTGCCAGCAGCCTCGAACCGGGACAGAGATCCTATGGCTACACCTTC. Protein product: CASSLEPGQRSYGYTF. V is TRBV25-1 and J is TRBJ1-2; 7 nucleotides match TRBD1. The CDR3 sequence is 16 residues long. J was trimmed by 4 bases and V by 6 bases; bases with no gene match: 14. Germline values: CDR1 MGHDK, CDR2 SYGVNS.

This clonotype was found many times. The V gene is TRBV14, the J gene TRBJ1-1, with TRBD1 as a possible D gene (5 bases). Germline assignment: CDR1 SGHDN and CDR2 FVKESK. This CDR3 is 13 amino acids long. The V gene lost 0 bases and the J gene lost 11 bases, with 13 bases spanning the gap. In DNA, the CDR3 is TGTGCCAGCAGCCAAGAATTGGGGGGGACGGCTTTCTTT. Translating gives CASSQELGGTAFF.

The chain uses TRBV11-2 and TRBJ2-7, with TRBD1 matching over 8 bases. J gave up 5 bases and V 1 base, and 7 bases lay outside the gene matches. The length of the CDR3 is 15 residues. CDR1 is SGHAT, CDR2 FQNNGV, per germline. The CDR3 sequence is CASSLVWTGTNEQYF. The CDR3, as DNA: TGTGCCAGCAGCTTAGTTTGGACAGGGACCAACGAGCAGTACTTC.